This TCR beta chain derives from a study of blood T cell repertoires in COVID-19. Using immunoSEQ multiplex PCR, the repertoire was profiled, and TCRdb retains in-frame clones only, with some absent. The sample contains approximately 28,000 clones, over 70% of which appear only once. The receptor comes from an elderly man with active or convalescent COVID-19. Sequencing was performed on peripheral blood.

The CDR3 is CASQGWDRGSGANVLTF. CDR3 sequence (DNA): TGTGCCAGCCAAGGGTGGGACAGGGGCTCTGGGGCCAACGTCCTGACTTTC. The gene calls are TRBV27 and TRBJ2-6, with 10 bases that match TRBD1. The ends lost 8 bases at V and 0 bases at J; junction bases unmatched: 7. Germline lookup yields CDR1 MNHEY and CDR2 SMNVEV (reference sequence). The CDR3 length is 17 residues.